This is a list of T cell receptor beta chains from one sample in a study of blood T cell repertoires in COVID-19. The assay was immunoSEQ multiplex PCR, and TCRdb's table has in-frame clones only and misses some. The sample has about 270,000 clones, 85% to 90% seen once. The sequencing input was peripheral blood. The source is a woman aged 30 to 39 with COVID-19, enrolled during active disease. The CDR3 runs from the conserved cysteine through the conserved F or W. Each record gives: D gene, V gene, J gene, CDR3 DNA, CDR3 protein. D genes are given only for firm matches.

>.|TRBV15|TRBJ1-5
TGTGCCACCAGCAGAATTGACACGAGCAATCAGCCCCAGCATTTT
CATSRIDTSNQPQHF
>.|TRBV18|TRBJ1-1
TGTGCCAGCTCCCCGAGTTCGAGGGCGCGGGAAGCTTTCTTT
CASSPSSRAREAFF
>TRBD2|TRBV15|TRBJ2-1
TGTGCCACCAGAACCGGGACTAGCGCCAATGAGCAGTTCTTC
CATRTGTSANEQFF
>TRBD1|TRBV28|TRBJ1-1
TGTGCCAGCAGGACAGGGGGCCCTGAAGCTTTCTTT
CASRTGGPEAFF
>TRBD1|TRBV2|TRBJ1-3
TGTGCCAGCAGCGTACAGGGGCCCTCCTCTGGAAACACCATATATTTT
CASSVQGPSSGNTIYF
>TRBD1|TRBV7-2|TRBJ1-1
TGTGCCAGCAGCCCCGGGACAGGGCTCTTGAACACTGAAGCTTTCTTT
CASSPGTGLLNTEAFF
>.|TRBV9|TRBJ1-3
TGTGCCAGCAGCGTAGTAGCGACATCTGCTGGAAACACCATATATTTT
CASSVVATSAGNTIYF
>TRBD1|TRBV7-9|TRBJ2-7
TGTGCCAGCAGCCAAACCGGGACAGGGAACGAGCAGTACTTC
CASSQTGTGNEQYF
>.|TRBV7-9|TRBJ2-3
TGTGCCAGCAGCTCTAACACAGATACGCAGTATTTT
CASSSNTDTQYF
>.|TRBV5-6|TRBJ2-1
TGTGCCAGCAGCTTGGTAAGGGGGAATGAGCAGTTCTTC
CASSLVRGNEQFF